Given below is one TCR beta chain in context. Trimming removed 0 bases from V and 1 base from J; junction bases left unmatched: 0. The CDR3 loop spans 15 amino acids. Germline V gene data show CDR1 as SGDLS and CDR2 as YYNGEE. Sequencing was performed with immunoSEQ multiplex PCR; in TCRdb, only in-frame clones are kept and a portion is missing. The sample lists some 7,000 clones; 80% to 90% were seen once. This record belongs to a study of T cell repertoires in ileal Crohn's disease. Overall study context: Median disease duration was about 8.2 years; 35% smoked at surgery.

The chain is built from TRBV9 and TRBJ2-2; 7 bases agree with TRBD2. This receptor was taken from an adult with Crohn's disease. The material sequenced was ileal tissue. CDR3 DNA: TGTGCCAGCAGCGTAGGGGGGGGGAACACCGGGGAGCTGTTTTTT. It encodes CASSVGGGNTGELFF. Filled out from reference TRBV9 and TRBJ2-2, the complete variable domain reads DSGVTQTPKHLITATGQRVTLRCSPRSGDLSVYWYQQSLDQGLQFLIQYYNGEERAKGNILERFSAQQFPDLHSELNLSSLELGDSALYFCASSVGGGNTGELFFGEGSRLTVL.